The subject of this entry is one T cell receptor (beta chain). This receptor's antigen is unknown. The record has no base qualities; no much larger clone is one base away. The cohort was made up of about 670 healthy bone marrow donors. At the time of sampling, all cohort members were nominally healthy, though unrecorded immune exposures were likely present. The donor tested CMV seropositive and was one of the 289 seropositive cohort members. A peripheral blood sample was collected from each donor, and TCR beta sequencing was performed on peripheral blood mononuclear cells. The Qiagen DNeasy Blood Extraction Kit was used to extract genomic DNA from the blood cell samples. Measured from the cysteine to the phenylalanine, the CDR3 is 17 residues long. The only DNA kept is the CDR3, 51 bases in frame from the first base. V loses 2 bases of germline sequence and J loses 4 bases, and the interval between the two ends is 16 bases. CDR1 and CDR2, per the germline V gene, are SGHRS and YFSETQ.

These data originate in a study of cytomegalovirus exposure and HLA in healthy donors (dated 2017 in TCRdb). With respect to the entire study: An earlier analysis of several hundred of the donors reported roughly 300 Gb of sequence data and about 100 million unique TCR beta sequences from roughly 200 million T cells. An early release covering roughly 600 HLA-typed donors comprised 250 to 350 gigabases of sequencing data and around 80 million unique TCR sequences. Of the approximately 400 genotyped donors, 81% fell in the genetic ancestry cluster associated with self-reported Caucasian donors. The study aimed to test whether cataloging public T cell receptors could reveal signatures of past pathogen exposure. The study used immunosequencing to profile the T cell repertoires of approximately 650 subjects and linked those repertoires to cytomegalovirus serostatus. Along with the roughly 670-subject first cohort, a separate validation cohort of some 130 different subjects was used. To predict cytomegalovirus infection status, the study brought together high-throughput TCR immunosequencing, statistical association of individual TCRs with disease status, and machine learning. A later analysis re-examined previously published TCR beta repertoires from more than 550 donors and added high-resolution HLA genotyping to investigate patterns of TCR occurrence. Rather than drawing on any new phenotypic data, the later analysis identified candidate immune exposures from TCR beta sequences and the way those sequences occurred across donors. An earlier analysis of more than 450 of the donors used high-throughput TCR beta sequencing to judge whether each TCR beta V gene segment behaved as functional or pseudogenic. Donor age, sex, ethnicity and CMV serostatus were collected together with the repertoire data. A later genetic analysis used genome-wide SNP genotypes for about 60% of the roughly 700 donors, treating that subset as a discovery cohort. All discovery cohort repertoires had been generated on a single sequencing platform. HLA typing included class I and class II loci at four-digit resolution. Typing coverage differed by locus: A, B, C, DRB1 and DQB1 were typed in roughly 620-630 donors, DQA1 in about 550, DPA1 in approximately 610, and DPB1 in just under 480. Several DR-DQ haplotypes were treated as single units for association and clustering because of strong linkage in the cohort. On average, about 240,000 unique TCR beta nucleotide sequences were sequenced per donor among a few hundred genotyped donors of the cohort, with about 19% of those sequences being non-productive. The full study reports these points: An association between a missense DCLRE1C variant and V-gene and J-gene trimming of TCR beta chains was found in a later genetic analysis and replicated in an independent cohort. In an earlier analysis of some 640 of the donors, most TCR beta V segments were observed in productive rearrangements about 90% or about 30% of the time, broadly matching IMGT annotations. Over 15 rarely observed V segments, including chromosome 9 orphons, were excluded from the earlier analysis of several hundred of the donors because counts were too low. A few of the identified cytomegalovirus-associated TCR beta chains were confirmed in vitro to be specific for cytomegalovirus antigens. While some public TCRs were present in many individuals, most TCR sequences turned up only very rarely across donors. The authors suggested that the approach could potentially be generalized to other disease states and immunological phenotypes. Some IMGT-functional V segments, including TRBV6-2 and TRBV6-3, could not be told apart with the 87-base-pair reads, so those segments were excluded. A cluster of highly shared sequence variants was judged likely to be a technical artifact of the sequencing pipeline. Compared with the roughly 700-donor mean, donors in an Asian-associated ancestry cluster had fewer N-insertions in productive TCRs, according to a later genetic analysis. Strong co-occurrence of HLA alleles, especially DR and DQ, made assigning TCR associations to individual alleles difficult. In a later analysis, several top co-occurrence clusters were reported to appear linked to parvovirus B19, influenza, CMV and Epstein-Barr virus. Because HLA typing was missing for some donors at each locus, association tests included only the typed subset. Linkage disequilibrium might explain the correlated functional status among segregating V segments, but an unknown experimental factor could not be excluded. According to a later analysis, TCR association rates differed among HLA loci, with DRB1 alleles showing the most associated TCRs and HLA-C alleles showing the fewest. Roughly uniform sequencing depth across donors was assumed in presence/absence analyses, although this assumption may not hold. The study listed 150 to 200 TCR beta chains as associated with cytomegalovirus. The classifier was reported to diagnose cytomegalovirus status with high specificity and sensitivity in both the original cohort and the validation cohort. A further reported finding was that TCR beta sequences accurately predicted the HLA-A and HLA-B alleles for most subjects in the first cohort. In a later analysis, HLA-associated TCR beta chains showed more clonal expansion and lower generation probabilities than non-associated chains that were equally common. In this cohort, only TCR beta chains were sequenced, and detectable features were limited by the absence of alpha or paired-chain data. A later analysis associated roughly 17,000 TCR beta sequences with specific HLA alleles at a false discovery rate of 0.05. According to a later analysis, most CMV-associated TCR beta chains appeared to be HLA-restricted, and the HLA associations seemed to be driven largely by CMV exposure. The only immune exposure information available for the cohort was CMV serostatus.

The library came from the immunoSEQ multiplex PCR assay. A mixture of 60 forward primers for TCR Vbeta segments and 13 reverse primers for TCR Jbeta segments was used in the multiplex PCR. A multiplex PCR assay on genomic DNA amplified the CDR3 region of rearranged TCR beta genes. The Illumina HiSeq System was used to sequence the amplified TCR beta libraries as 87-base-pair reads. The published analysis was carried out like this. A later analysis tallied about 77 million unique TCR beta chains across the 650 to 750 repertoires, and around 9.9 million of those chains were shared by two or more donors. To remove PCR and sequencing errors, raw reads were error-corrected and collapsed into unique sequences using a nearest-neighbor algorithm that merged closely related sequences. To assign V, D and J gene segments, CDR3 sequences were aligned to IMGT reference sequences. Each retained sequence needed at least a six-nucleotide match to both a V gene segment and a J gene segment. Rearrangements were classified as productive when the CDR3 lacked stop codons and remained in frame with V and J, and all other rearrangements were classified as non-productive. CDR3 was defined according to IMGT convention as the region running from the second conserved V-encoded cysteine to the conserved J-encoded phenylalanine. Sequences without an unambiguous match to a single V gene segment were excluded from the earlier analysis of a few hundred of the donors. In an earlier analysis of 500 to 750 of the donors, V segments were called functional above 56.7% productive rearrangements and were called segregating when the between-donor standard deviation exceeded 5%. A statistical classification framework was built for diagnosing cytomegalovirus status from the catalog of TCR beta chain sequences. V and J gene assignment, in a later analysis, came from comparing TCR nucleotide sequences with IMGT/GENE-DB human TR gene sequences. A later analysis assigned CDR3 sequences and most-parsimonious VDJ recombination scenarios with the TCRdist pipeline. In a later analysis, each TCR beta chain was defined by its CDR3 amino acid sequence together with its V-gene family, and reads without a unique V-gene family were excluded. To address suspected cross-contamination and a sequencing artifact, a later analysis removed several hundred highly shared, low-generation-probability nucleotide sequences. For each public chain, a later analysis derived a clonal expansion index from normalized ranks of inferred template counts within each repertoire. Generation probabilities in a later analysis came from a VDJ recombination model fitted to out-of-frame rearrangements, and those results were checked against IGoR. In a later analysis, hypergeometric tests were used to score TCR-TCR, TCR-HLA and TCR-CMV co-occurrence, with a repertoire-size bias correction applied to TCR pairs. A later analysis estimated false discovery rates by permuting HLA or CMV assignments 20 times. In a later analysis, co-occurring TCRs were grouped using DBSCAN, with TCRdist sequence similarity added in when clustering inside HLA-allele-positive subsets. Repertoires with fewer than 30,000 or more than 120,000 public chains, plus five repertoires with anomalous nucleotide sharing, were excluded from co-occurrence clustering. TCRdb carries this immuneACCESS record with in-frame sequences only. Its versions omit some clonotypes, under half of them owing to an unresolved V gene in the studies checked, with the rest unexplained. The DNA gave D and trimming, while V, J and clone size come from that table. In this sample the table shows approximately 150,000 clones, roughly 86% of which occur a single time. About 3.4% of the sample belongs to the ten largest clones.

Rearrangement joined TRBV5-1 to TRBJ2-6; perhaps TRBD1 is the D gene, with 6 bases matching. The specimen was PBMCs. This TCR was recovered from a man aged 18 to 29 in good health and CMV-seropositive. The bases read TGCGCCAGCAGCTTCAAGTCAGGGGCCTCGGGGGCCAACGTCCTGACTTTC. The resulting protein is CASSFKSGASGANVLTF.